This TCR beta chain was sequenced in a study of blood T cell repertoires in COVID-19. Study overall: The United States, Italy and Spain were the sources of the acute and convalescent COVID-19 samples. The analysed material was cDNA or gDNA that came from T cells, B-cell-depleted T cells, or PBMCs.

Authors' data handling: The authors estimated nucleated cell counts from reference gene primer amplification. Data came from immunoSEQ multiplex PCR; TCRdb stores just in-frame clones and leaves some out. V, J and clone size derive from that table, while D and trimming were established from the DNA sequence. There are 300,000 to 350,000 clones in the sample; 90% occur only once, and approximately 7.5% lies in the top ten. The Seattle patients, enrolled during active infection, were followed longitudinally. The CDR3 is 12 residues long. Looked up from germline, CDR1 is SQVTM and CDR2 is ANQGSEA. V dropped 8 bases and J dropped 8 bases, with 18 bases sitting between them.

The sample consisted of peripheral blood. This receptor was obtained from a woman in her twenties or thirties with COVID-19, enrolled during active disease. The chain couples TRBV29-1 to TRBJ2-5; D possibly corresponds to TRBD2 (6 bases). CDR3 bases: TGCAGCACCCTTAGCGGTGGTGCCACCCAGTACTTC. This gives the protein CSTLSGGATQYF.